The present T cell receptor beta chain was sequenced within a study of early T cells in non-severe SARS-CoV-2 infection (dated by TCRdb to the early 2020s). At the level of the whole study: TCR sequencing used bulk RNA from unsorted whole blood, so alpha and beta chains could not be paired.

General findings and caveats noted by the study authors: Matching against VDJdb was skewed toward anti-spike CD8 responses, likely underestimated virus-specific expansions, and missed private and CD4 specificities.

Library method: 5' RACE. These reads were obtained on a NextSeq 500. In the TCR library protocol, unique molecular identifiers were attached to individual cDNA molecules to correct for PCR bias and sequencing error. Sequencing covered both TCR alpha and beta chains, and within each sample the abundances of alpha and beta sequences were tightly co-correlated. In the original analysis: Decombinator V4 was used to annotate the V gene, J gene and CDR3 of the TCR sequences. TCRs were defined as expanded if a significant change between any two time points was detected under a Poisson model with p below 0.0001. TCR abundances were normalised to the total number of TCRs sequenced per sample and expressed as counts per million. TRAV1-2 paired with TRAJ12, TRAJ20 or TRAJ33 defined MAIT TCRs, while TRAV10 paired with TRAJ18 defined iNKT TCRs. VDJdb, accessed 1 November 2021, was searched for CMV, EBV and SARS-CoV-2 annotated TCRs, excluding TCRs annotated for multiple antigens. The public reads were reprocessed in TCRdb via fastp at Q25 and MiXCR, keeping in-frame beta chains. Records with the same CDR3 protein are collapsed into one entry carrying the most frequent genes and DNA. These V and J calls are TCRdb output, not the study's own analysis. For this sample there are approximately 48,000 distinct CDR3 sequences; almost 9.5% appear just once. About 15% of the sample goes to the ten largest clones.

Based on the germline V gene (reference sequence), the CDR1 and CDR2 sequences are SGHKS and YYEKEE. Spanning cysteine to phenylalanine, the CDR3 consists of 17 amino acids. Only CDR3 DNA remains: 51 bases, in frame from the first base. Unmatched junction bases come to 12, with V trimmed by 3 bases and J by 4 bases. This clonotype was counted at least ten times. The antigen it recognizes is unknown. There are no base qualities to consult, and no much larger clone falls within one base. A case-control design nested within a healthcare worker cohort in London, UK, was used, with weekly nasopharyngeal swab PCR tests and blood sampling performed. Healthcare workers were recruited between 23 and 31 March 2020, during the week of the UK lockdown, and were followed weekly for up to roughly 16 weeks.

The TCR sequence derives from an adult who was a healthcare worker with PCR-confirmed SARS-CoV-2 infection or an uninfected control (not recorded which). Sequencing used whole blood. The chain couples TRBV5-5 to TRBJ2-1, and TRBD2 aligns with 8 junction nucleotides. DNA sequence: TGTGCCAGCAGCTGGACAGCGGCGGGAGGCTCTTACAATGAGCAGTTCTTC. This sequence encodes CASSWTAAGGSYNEQFF.